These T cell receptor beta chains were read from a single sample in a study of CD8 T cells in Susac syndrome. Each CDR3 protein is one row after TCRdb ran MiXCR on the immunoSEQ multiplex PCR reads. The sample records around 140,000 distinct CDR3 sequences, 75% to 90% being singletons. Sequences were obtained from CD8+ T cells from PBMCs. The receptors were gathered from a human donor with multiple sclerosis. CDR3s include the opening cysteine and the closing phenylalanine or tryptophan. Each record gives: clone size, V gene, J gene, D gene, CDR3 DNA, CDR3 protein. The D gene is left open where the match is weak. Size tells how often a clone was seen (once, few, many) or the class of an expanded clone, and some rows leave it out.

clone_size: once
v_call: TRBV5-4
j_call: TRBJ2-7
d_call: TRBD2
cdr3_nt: TGTGCCAGCAGTCCCGGGACTACGACCTACGAGCAGTACTTC
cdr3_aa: CASSPGTTTYEQYF

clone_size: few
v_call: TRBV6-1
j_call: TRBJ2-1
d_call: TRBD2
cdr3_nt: TGTGCCATCAGTGACGCGACTAGCGGGGTTTCGAATGAGCAGTTCTTC
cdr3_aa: CAISDATSGVSNEQFF

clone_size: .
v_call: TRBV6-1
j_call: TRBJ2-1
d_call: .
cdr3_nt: TGTGCCAGCAGTCCCCCGACCCGGGGGACCTACAATGAGCAGTTCTTC
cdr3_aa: CASSPPTRGTYNEQFF

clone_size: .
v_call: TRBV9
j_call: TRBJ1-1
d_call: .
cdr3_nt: TGTGCCAGCAGCGTAGTTCTGGGCTTGGGAGGCACTGAAGCTTTCTTT
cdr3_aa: CASSVVLGLGGTEAFF

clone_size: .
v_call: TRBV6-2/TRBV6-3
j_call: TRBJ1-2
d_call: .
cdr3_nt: TGTGCCAGCAGTTTCGATCAGGGGCATGGCTACACCTTC
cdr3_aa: CASSFDQGHGYTF

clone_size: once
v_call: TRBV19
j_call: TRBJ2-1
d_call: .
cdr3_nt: TGTGCCAGTGGCATCCCTAGCTCCTACAATGAGCAGTTCTTC
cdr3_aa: CASGIPSSYNEQFF

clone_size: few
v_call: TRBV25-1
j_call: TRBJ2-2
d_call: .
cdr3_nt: TGTGCCAGCAGCGTTGACCGGGTCACCGGGGAGCTGTTTTTT
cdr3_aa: CASSVDRVTGELFF

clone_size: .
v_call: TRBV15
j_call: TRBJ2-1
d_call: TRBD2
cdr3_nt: TGTGCCACCAGCAGAGAAGCGGGGGGTGGTTACAATGAGCAGTTCTTC
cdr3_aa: CATSREAGGGYNEQFF

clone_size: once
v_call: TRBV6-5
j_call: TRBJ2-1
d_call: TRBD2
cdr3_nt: TGTGCCAGCAGTTATGACGGGGGGGCCGCGGCGCATGAGCAGTTCTTC
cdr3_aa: CASSYDGGAAAHEQFF

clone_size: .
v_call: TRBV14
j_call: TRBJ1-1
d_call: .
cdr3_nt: TGTGCCAGCAGCCTTGTCGGTGGACACACTGAAGCTTTCTTT
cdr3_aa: CASSLVGGHTEAFF

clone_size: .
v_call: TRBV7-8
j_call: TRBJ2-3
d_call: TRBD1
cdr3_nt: TGTGCCAGCAGCTCAAGACAGGGGGAAGGAGATACGCAGTATTTT
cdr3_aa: CASSSRQGEGDTQYF

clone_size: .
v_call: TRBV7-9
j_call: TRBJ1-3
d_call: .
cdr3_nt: TGTGCCAGCAGTCACGGACCTTTCTCTGGAAACACCATATATTTT
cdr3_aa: CASSHGPFSGNTIYF

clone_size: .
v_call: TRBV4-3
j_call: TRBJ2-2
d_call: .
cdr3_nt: TGCGCCAGCAGCCAAGGTCCAACGGGCCCTGGCACCGGGGAGCTGTTTTTT
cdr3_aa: CASSQGPTGPGTGELFF

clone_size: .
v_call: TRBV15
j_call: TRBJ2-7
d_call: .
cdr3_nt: TGTGCCACCAGTCGTACTAGCAGCGAGCAGTACTTC
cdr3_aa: CATSRTSSEQYF

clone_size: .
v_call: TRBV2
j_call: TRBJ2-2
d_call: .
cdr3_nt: TGTGCCAGCAGTGATCCCCGTCCGGGGAACACCGGGGAGCTGTTTTTT
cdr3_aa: CASSDPRPGNTGELFF

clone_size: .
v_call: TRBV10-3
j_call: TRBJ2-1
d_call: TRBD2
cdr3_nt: TGTGCCACACGGGGGGAGCAGTCTGAGCAGTTCTTC
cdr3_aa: CATRGEQSEQFF

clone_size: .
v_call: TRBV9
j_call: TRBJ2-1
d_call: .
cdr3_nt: TGTGCCAGCAGCGTAGATGACCTTAACAGCTACAATGAGCAGTTCTTC
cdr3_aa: CASSVDDLNSYNEQFF

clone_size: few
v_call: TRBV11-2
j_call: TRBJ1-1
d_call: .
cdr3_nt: TGTGCCAGCAGCTTGTCCGATTACACTGAAGCTTTCTTT
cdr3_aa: CASSLSDYTEAFF

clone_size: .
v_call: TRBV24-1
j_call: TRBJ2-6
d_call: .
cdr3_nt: TGTGCCACCAGTGATGGACCCTCTGGGGCCAACGTCCTGACTTTC
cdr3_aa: CATSDGPSGANVLTF

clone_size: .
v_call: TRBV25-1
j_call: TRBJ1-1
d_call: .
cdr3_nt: TGTGCCACCATTTTTGGTTATGGTGGGGACACTGAAGCTTTCTTT
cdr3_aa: CATIFGYGGDTEAFF

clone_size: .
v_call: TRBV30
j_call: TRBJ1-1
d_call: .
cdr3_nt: TGTGCCTGCTTGATATCAGGGAGGAGGGCTGAAGCTTTCTTT
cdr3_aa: CACLISGRRAEAFF

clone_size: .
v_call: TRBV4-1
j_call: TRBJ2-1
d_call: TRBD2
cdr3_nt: TGCGCCAGCAGCCAAGTCCCGGGACTAGCCTGGGATGAGCAGTTCTTC
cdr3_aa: CASSQVPGLAWDEQFF

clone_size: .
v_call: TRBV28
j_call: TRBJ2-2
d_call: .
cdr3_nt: TGTGCCAGCAGTTTTGGTGGCGTTGCCGGGGAGCTGTTTTTT
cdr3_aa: CASSFGGVAGELFF

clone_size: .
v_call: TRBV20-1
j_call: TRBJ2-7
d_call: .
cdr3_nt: TGCAGTGCTATCGACCCCCATTCCTACGAGCAGTACTTC
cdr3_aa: CSAIDPHSYEQYF

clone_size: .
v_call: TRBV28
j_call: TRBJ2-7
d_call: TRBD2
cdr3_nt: TGTGCCAGCAGTTTAAGCGGGGGGGCCAACGAGCAGTACTTC
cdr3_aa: CASSLSGGANEQYF

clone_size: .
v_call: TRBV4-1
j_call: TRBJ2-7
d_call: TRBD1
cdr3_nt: TGCGCCAGCAGCCAAGTTTCGGTTCGAGGGGGCCTGTACTTC
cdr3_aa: CASSQVSVRGGLYF

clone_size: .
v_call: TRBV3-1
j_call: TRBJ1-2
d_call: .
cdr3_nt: TGTGCCAGCAGCCAAGCCAGGGCCTATGGCTACACCTTC
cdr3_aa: CASSQARAYGYTF

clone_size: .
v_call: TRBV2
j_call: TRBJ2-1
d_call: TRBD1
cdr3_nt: TGTGCCAGCAGTGAAGCGTTGACAGGGGCGATACGAAATGAGCAGTTCTTC
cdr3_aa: CASSEALTGAIRNEQFF

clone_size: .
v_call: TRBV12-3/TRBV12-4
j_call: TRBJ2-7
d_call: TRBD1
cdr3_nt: TGTGCCAGCAGTTACCCGGGACAGGGATCCTACGAGCAGTACTTC
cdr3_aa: CASSYPGQGSYEQYF

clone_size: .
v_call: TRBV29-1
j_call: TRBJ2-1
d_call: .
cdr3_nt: TGCAGCGTTGAACTTGGGACAACTGAGCAGTTCTTC
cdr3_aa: CSVELGTTEQFF

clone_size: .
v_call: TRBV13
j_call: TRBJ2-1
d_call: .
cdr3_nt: TGTGCCAGCAGCTTAGGCGTTGGAGGGCTTGGTTTCGATGAGCAGTTCTTC
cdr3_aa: CASSLGVGGLGFDEQFF

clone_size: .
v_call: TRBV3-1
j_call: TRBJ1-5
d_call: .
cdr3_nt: TGTGCCAGCAGCCCGAATACTGGCAGGCCCCAGCATTTT
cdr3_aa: CASSPNTGRPQHF

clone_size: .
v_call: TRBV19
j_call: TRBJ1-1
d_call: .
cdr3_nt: TGTGCCAGTAAGTATTCTGGACAAACGAACACTGAAGCTTTCTTT
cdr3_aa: CASKYSGQTNTEAFF

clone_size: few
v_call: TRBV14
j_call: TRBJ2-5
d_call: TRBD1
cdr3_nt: TGTGCCAGCAGCCAAGGGACAGGGAACGGAGAGACCCAGTACTTC
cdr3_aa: CASSQGTGNGETQYF

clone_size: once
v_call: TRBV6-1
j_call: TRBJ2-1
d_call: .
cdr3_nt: TGTGCCAGCAGTGAAGTCGGGGTATACAATGAGCAGTTCTTC
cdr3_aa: CASSEVGVYNEQFF

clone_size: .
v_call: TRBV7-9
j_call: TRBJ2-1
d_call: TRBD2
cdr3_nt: TGTGCCAGCAGCTCCCCCTTAGCGGGAGAGGCCTACAATGAGCAGTTCTTC
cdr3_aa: CASSSPLAGEAYNEQFF

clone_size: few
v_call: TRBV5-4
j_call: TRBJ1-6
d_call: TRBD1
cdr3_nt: TGTGCCAGCGAGTACAGGGGGTTGAATTCACCCCTCCACTTT
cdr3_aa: CASEYRGLNSPLHF

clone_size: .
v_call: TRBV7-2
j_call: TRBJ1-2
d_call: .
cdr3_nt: TGTGCCAGCAGCTTAGGATACAGGGCGGAGATTGGCTACACCTTC
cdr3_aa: CASSLGYRAEIGYTF

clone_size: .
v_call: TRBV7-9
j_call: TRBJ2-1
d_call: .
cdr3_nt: TGTGCCAGCAGCTTACAAACAGGGAGCTCCTACAATGAGCAGTTCTTC
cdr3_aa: CASSLQTGSSYNEQFF

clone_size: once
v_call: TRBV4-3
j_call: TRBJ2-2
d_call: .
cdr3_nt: TGCGCCAGCAGCCAAGCCGGCTGGGGGAACACCGGGGAGCTGTTTTTT
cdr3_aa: CASSQAGWGNTGELFF

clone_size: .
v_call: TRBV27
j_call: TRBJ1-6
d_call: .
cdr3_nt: TGTGCCAGCAGTGCTGGCCGACTTGGGGATAATTCACCCCTCCACTTT
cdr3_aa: CASSAGRLGDNSPLHF

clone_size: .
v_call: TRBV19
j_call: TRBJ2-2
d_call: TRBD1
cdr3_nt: TGTGCCAGTAGTCCCCGGGACAGGGGGCTCGCCGGGGAGCTGTTTTTT
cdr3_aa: CASSPRDRGLAGELFF

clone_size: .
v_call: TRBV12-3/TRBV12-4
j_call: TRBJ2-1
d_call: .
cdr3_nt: TGTGCCAGCAGTTTAATGGCAGTAGCAGGTCCGAGTGAGCAGTTCTTC
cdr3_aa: CASSLMAVAGPSEQFF

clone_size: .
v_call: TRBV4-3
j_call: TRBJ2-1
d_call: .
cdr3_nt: TGCGCCAGCAGCCAAGATACCGGGAGCGTCTACAATGAGCAGTTCTTC
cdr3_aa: CASSQDTGSVYNEQFF

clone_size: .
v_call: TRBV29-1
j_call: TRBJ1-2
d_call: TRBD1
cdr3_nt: TGCAGCGTTCCAACAGGGGGATTGGTAGGCTACACCTTC
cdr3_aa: CSVPTGGLVGYTF

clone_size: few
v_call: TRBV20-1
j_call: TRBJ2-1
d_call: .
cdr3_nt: TGCAGTGCTTGGGACTTGTCATACAATGAGCAGTTCTTC
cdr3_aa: CSAWDLSYNEQFF

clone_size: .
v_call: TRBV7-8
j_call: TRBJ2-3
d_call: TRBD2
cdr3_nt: TGTGCCAGCAGCTTACCAACTAGCGGGACTAGCACAGATACGCAGTATTTT
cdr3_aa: CASSLPTSGTSTDTQYF

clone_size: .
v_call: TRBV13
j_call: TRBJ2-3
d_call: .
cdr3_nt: TGTGCCAGCAGCCCCGCCATCATGGATACGCAGTATTTT
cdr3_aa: CASSPAIMDTQYF

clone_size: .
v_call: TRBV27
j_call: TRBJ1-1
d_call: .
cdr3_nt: TGTGCCAGCAGCGACGCCCAGGGCCTGAACACTGAAGCTTTCTTT
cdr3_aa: CASSDAQGLNTEAFF

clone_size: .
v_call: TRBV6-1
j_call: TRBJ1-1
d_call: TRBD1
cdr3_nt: TGTGCCAGCAGGGATACAGGGGTAAGGAACACTGAAGCTTTCTTT
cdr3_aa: CASRDTGVRNTEAFF

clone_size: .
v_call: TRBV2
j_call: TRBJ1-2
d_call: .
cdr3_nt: TGTGCCAGCAGTGAGGGGCGGCTACGCTATGGCTACACCTTC
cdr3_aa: CASSEGRLRYGYTF